This T cell receptor (beta chain) was retrieved from a study of breast tumors, draining lymph nodes, adjacent tissues. Regarding the study as a whole: Luminal-like breast cancer showed significantly higher tumor–nontumor repertoire similarity than basal-like. Tumor TCR diversity was below lymph nodes but above nontumor tissue. Most tumor T cells seemingly derive from lymph node, then expand in tumor. Tumor T cell lymph node origin was a supported hypothesis, not proven.

TCRdb re-called the multiplex PCR reads with MiXCR, one entry per CDR3 protein. The sample lists about 24,000 distinct CDR3 sequences, 68% occurring once. V dropped 5 bases and J dropped 3 bases, with 17 bases sitting between them. The CDR3 spans 15 residues. Germline values: CDR1 LGHNA, CDR2 YSLEER. On this clonotype: Its antigen remains unidentified.

The sequenced sample consisted of tumor-adjacent breast tissue. The sequence came from a female donor with breast cancer. Some clones in this sample may be carry-over from other donors' samples. The chain couples TRBV4-3 to TRBJ2-7; D ambiguous. CDR3 nucleotide sequence: TGCGCCAGCAGCGTAGACCCAAGTAGGGTCTACGAGCAGTACTTC. Translation gives CASSVDPSRVYEQYF.